What follows is one T cell receptor (beta chain) and its context. This clone was counted a few times. No cognate antigen has been identified for it. It has no much larger one-base neighbor in the sample; base qualities were not kept. The data were obtained in a study of metastatic and nonmetastatic thyroid tumors (dated by TCRdb to about 2020). About the full investigation: Repertoires were compared across peripheral blood and tumor or nodule tissue samples from malignant and benign thyroid patients. Study-wide conclusions, independent of this receptor: In both blood and tumor samples, malignant tumors were reported to have significantly higher TCR beta diversity than benign nodules.

Receptor libraries were prepared by PCR. Sequencing was performed on an Illumina HiSeq 4000. High-throughput sequencing was used to profile the TCR beta-chain CDR3 region of each patient. The authors processed their data as follows. Drawing on CDR3 differences between clinicopathological groups, the researchers built a classifier meant to tell apart patients with distant-metastatic papillary thyroid cancer. The Shannon index was used to measure repertoire diversity, and the Morisita-Horn index was used to measure how similar tumor and blood repertoires were. TCRdb reanalyzed the raw reads on its own, using fastp at Q25 for trimming and MiXCR for clone calling, and kept in-frame beta chains. It is TCRdb's table, rather than the study itself, that gives the V and J calls and clone size. The table for this sample lists 30,000 to 45,000 clones; about 27% of them were counted only once. Around 9.9% of the sample lies in the top ten.

The V end loses 5 bases and the J end loses 6 bases, and a stretch of 14 bases separates them. Sequences SGHVS (CDR1) and FQNEAQ (CDR2) are obtained from the germline V gene. Measured from the cysteine to the phenylalanine, the CDR3 is 13 residues long. Only the CDR3 DNA is retained, 39 bases long and in frame from the first base. No treatment had been received by any patient before thyroid surgery. Using T-cell receptor beta sequencing, the study looked back at clinical samples from patients collected from the early 2010s to the late 2010s. This sequence uses TRBV7-8 and TRBJ2-7; the best D guess is TRBD2, with 6 bases matching. The sequence came from a male donor with papillary thyroid cancer or a benign thyroid nodule (not recorded which). Some clones in this sample may be carry-over from other donors' samples. The sample was blood. The sequenced DNA: TGTGCCAGCAGCGCGATGACTAGTTCCGAGCAGTACTTC. Translated, it reads CASSAMTSSEQYF.